Sequencing of this T cell receptor (beta chain) was carried out in a study of tumor-infiltrating lymphocytes in localized non-small cell lung cancer. Whole-study context: The cohort mixed smokers and never-smokers, several histologies, and some post-neoadjuvant-chemotherapy samples. Study findings and constraints: Recurrence-free survival showed no association with tumor T-cell fraction. Available tissue quantity limited TCR sequencing to a patient subset.

Some clones are missing from TCRdb's copy, which holds only in-frame ones; the method was immunoSEQ multiplex PCR. The profile covers 6,000 to 8,500 clones, with less than 75% appearing a single time and around 13% taken by the ten largest. This CDR3 comprises 14 residues. Between the trimmed V and J ends, which lost 8 bases and 3 bases, there was a span of 18 bases. Comments on this clone: Antigen specificity is unknown.

The sequence derives from a human donor with non-small cell lung cancer. This rearrangement joins TRBV5-3 to TRBJ2-7; D gene unclear. TRBV5-3 is an open reading frame, and its role is uncertain. Specimen: lung tumor tissue. CDR3 bases: TGTGCCAGCAGCGCTAGGACGGAGCACTACGAGCAGTACTTC. Protein sequence: CASSARTEHYEQYF.